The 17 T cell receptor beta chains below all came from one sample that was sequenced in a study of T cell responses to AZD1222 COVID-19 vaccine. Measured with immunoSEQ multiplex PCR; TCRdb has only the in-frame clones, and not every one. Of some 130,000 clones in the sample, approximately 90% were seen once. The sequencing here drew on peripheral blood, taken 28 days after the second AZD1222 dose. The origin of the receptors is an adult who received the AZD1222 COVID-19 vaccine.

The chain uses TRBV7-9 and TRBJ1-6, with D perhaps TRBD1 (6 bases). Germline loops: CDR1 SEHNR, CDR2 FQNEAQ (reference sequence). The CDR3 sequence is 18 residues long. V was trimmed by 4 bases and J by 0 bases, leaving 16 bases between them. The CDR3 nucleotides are TGTGCCAGCAGCTCCCCGGGGGGCAGTAACTCCTATAATTCACCCCTCCACTTT. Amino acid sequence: CASSSPGGSNSYNSPLHF.

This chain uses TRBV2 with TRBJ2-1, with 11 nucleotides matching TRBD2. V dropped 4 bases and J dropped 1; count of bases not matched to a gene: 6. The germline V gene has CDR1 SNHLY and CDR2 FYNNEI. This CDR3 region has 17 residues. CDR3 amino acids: CASSGSTSGISYNEQFF. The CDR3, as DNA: TGTGCCAGCAGTGGGTCGACTAGCGGGATTTCCTACAATGAGCAGTTCTTC.

DNA of the CDR3: TGTGCCATCAGTAGGAAGGACGAGCAGTACTTC. It encodes CAISRKDEQYF. The V call is TRBV10-3, the J call TRBJ2-7; no clear D gene. Trimming stripped 5 bases from V and 5 bases from J, with 7 bases between. The CDR3 spans 11 residues. CDR1 and CDR2 from the germline V gene are ENHRY and SYGVKD.

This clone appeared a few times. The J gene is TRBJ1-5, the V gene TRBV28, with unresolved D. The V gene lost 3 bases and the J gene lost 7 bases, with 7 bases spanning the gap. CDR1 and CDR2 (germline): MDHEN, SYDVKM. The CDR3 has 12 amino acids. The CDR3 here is CASSLSGQPQHF. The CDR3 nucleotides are TGTGCCAGCAGTTTGTCCGGACAGCCCCAGCATTTT.

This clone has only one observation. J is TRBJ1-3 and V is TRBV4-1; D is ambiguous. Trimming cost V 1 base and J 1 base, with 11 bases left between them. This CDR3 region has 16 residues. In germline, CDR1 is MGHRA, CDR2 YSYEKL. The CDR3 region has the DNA TGCGCCAGCAGCCAAGGTCCGCCGACTTCTGGAAACACCATATATTTT. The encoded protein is CASSQGPPTSGNTIYF.

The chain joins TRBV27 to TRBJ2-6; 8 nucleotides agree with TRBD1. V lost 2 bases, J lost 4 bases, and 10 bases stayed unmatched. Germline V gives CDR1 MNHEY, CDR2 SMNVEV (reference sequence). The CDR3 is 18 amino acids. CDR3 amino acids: CASSLAGTGFVGANVLTF. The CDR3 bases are TGTGCCAGCAGTTTAGCCGGGACAGGTTTTGTGGGGGCCAACGTCCTGACTTTC.

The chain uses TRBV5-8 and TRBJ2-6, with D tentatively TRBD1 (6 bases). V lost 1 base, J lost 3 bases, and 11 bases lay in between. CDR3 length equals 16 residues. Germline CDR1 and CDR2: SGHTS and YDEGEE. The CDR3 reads CASSLRRTVGANVLTF. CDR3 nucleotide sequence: TGTGCCAGCAGCTTGAGAAGGACAGTTGGGGCCAACGTCCTGACTTTC. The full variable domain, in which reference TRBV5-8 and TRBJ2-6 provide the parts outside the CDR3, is EAGVTQSPTHLIKTRGQQATLRCSPISGHTSVYWYQQALGLGLQFLLWYDEGEERNRGNFPPRFSGRQFPNYSSELNVNALELEDSALYLCASSLRRTVGANVLTFGAGSRLTVL.

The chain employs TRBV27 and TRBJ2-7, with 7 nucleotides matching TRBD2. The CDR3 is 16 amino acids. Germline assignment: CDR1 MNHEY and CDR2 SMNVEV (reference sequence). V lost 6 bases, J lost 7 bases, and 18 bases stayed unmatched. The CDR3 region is CASRGRRDYGLREQYF. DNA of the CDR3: TGTGCCAGCAGGGGACGCCGGGACTACGGATTACGGGAGCAGTACTTC.

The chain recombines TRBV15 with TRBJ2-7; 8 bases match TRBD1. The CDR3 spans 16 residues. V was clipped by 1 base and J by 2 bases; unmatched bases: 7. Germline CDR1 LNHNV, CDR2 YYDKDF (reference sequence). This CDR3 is CATSRGGQGKTYEQYF. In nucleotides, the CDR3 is TGTGCCACCAGCAGAGGAGGACAGGGAAAAACCTACGAGCAGTACTTC.

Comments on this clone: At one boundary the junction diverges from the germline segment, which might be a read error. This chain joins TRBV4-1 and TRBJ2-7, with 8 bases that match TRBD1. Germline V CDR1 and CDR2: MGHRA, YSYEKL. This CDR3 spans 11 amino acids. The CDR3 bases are TGCGCCAGCAGCCATCAGGGGGCCCATAGCTTC. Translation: CASSHQGAHSF.

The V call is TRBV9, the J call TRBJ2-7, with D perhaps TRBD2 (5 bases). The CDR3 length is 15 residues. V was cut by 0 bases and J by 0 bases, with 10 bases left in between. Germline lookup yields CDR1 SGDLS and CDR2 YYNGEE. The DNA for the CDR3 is TGTGCCAGCAGCGTAGCGGCGGGCGTCTCCTACGAGCAGTACTTC. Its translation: CASSVAAGVSYEQYF.

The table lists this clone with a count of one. DNA for the CDR3: TGCACCAGCAGCCAAGATAGGAGGGGAGCGGGAGCCAAAAACATTCAGTACTTC. This translates into CTSSQDRRGAGAKNIQYF. V and J are TRBV1 and TRBJ2-4; the D segment call TRBD2 is taken from the table without a DNA check. TRBV1 is assigned pseudogene status. The CDR3 extends over 18 amino acids.

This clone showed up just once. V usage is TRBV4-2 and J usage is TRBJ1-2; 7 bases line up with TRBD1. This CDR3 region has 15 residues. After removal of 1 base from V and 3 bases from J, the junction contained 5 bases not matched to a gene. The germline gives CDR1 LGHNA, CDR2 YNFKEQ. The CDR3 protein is CASSQGAGTDYGYTF. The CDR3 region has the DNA TGTGCCAGCAGCCAAGGAGCCGGGACAGACTATGGCTACACCTTC.

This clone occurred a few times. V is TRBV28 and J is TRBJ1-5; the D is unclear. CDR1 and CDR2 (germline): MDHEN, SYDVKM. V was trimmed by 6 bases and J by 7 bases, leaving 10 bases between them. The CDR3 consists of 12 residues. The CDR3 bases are TGTGCCAGCAGCTTAAAGGCGCAGCCCCAGCATTTT. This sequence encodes CASSLKAQPQHF.

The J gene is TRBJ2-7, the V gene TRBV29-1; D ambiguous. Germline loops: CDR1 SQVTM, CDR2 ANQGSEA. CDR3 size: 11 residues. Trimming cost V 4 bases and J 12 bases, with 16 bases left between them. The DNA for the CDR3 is TGCAGCGTTGTTGTTGGGGTCGTCGGGTACTTC. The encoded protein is CSVVVGVVGYF.

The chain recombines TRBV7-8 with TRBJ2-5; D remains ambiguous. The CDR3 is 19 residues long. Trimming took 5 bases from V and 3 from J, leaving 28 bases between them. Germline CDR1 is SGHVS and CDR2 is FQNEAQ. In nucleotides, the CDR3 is TGTGCCAGCAGCGGAGCAAGGCTAGAGATAGGATGGAGTAAAGAGACCCAGTACTTC. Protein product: CASSGARLEIGWSKETQYF.

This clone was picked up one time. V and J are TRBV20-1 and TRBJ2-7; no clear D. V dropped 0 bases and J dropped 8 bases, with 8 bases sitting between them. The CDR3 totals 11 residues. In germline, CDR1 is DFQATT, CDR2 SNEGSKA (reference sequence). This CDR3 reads CSARDQKKQYF. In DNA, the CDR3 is TGCAGTGCTAGAGATCAGAAGAAGCAGTACTTC.